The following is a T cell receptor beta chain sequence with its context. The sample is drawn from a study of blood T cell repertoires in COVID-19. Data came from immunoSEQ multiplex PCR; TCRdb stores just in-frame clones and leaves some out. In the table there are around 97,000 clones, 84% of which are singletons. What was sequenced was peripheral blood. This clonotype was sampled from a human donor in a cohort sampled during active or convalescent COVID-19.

The CDR3 DNA follows: TGTGCCAGCAGTCCAAGCTCCCCCACCGGGGCCCAGTACTTC. Its protein is CASSPSSPTGAQYF. This rearrangement joins TRBV11-3 to TRBJ2-5; tentatively, D is TRBD2 (5 bases). This CDR3 has 14 residues. Germline values: CDR1 SGHNT, CDR2 YENEEA. With 6 bases removed from V and 9 bases from J, the gap between germline ends came to 20 bases.